This T cell receptor (beta chain) was sequenced in a study of Graves' ophthalmopathy and Graves' hyperthyroidism. Trimming took off 6 bases at V and 1 base at J, with 12 bases between the two ends. The germline V gene has CDR1 MNHNS and CDR2 SASEGT. The length of the CDR3 is 14 residues. The authors amplified TCR beta CDR3 regions from RNA transcripts. First-round RT-PCR with HTBI primers preceded a second-round multiplex PCR. TCRdb processed the multiplex PCR reads anew with MiXCR; each CDR3 protein has one entry. The table has 150,000 to 200,000 distinct CDR3 sequences, roughly two fifths seen once.

V is TRBV6-1 and J is TRBJ1-1; a possible D gene is TRBD1 (6 bases). This receptor was identified in a man younger than 45 with Graves' ophthalmopathy. The specimen was peripheral blood. The CDR3 nucleotides read TGTGCCAGCAGGGATGGAGGGGGGAACACTGAAGCTTTCTTT. It codes for CASRDGGGNTEAFF.